A single sample is the source of the 24 T cell receptor beta chains below, sequenced in a study of blood T cell repertoires in COVID-19. The repertoire was sequenced with immunoSEQ multiplex PCR; TCRdb's copy has only in-frame clones and lacks some. The sample yields about 130,000 clones, approximately 80% seen once. The sequenced sample was peripheral blood. The source of these receptors is a woman in her sixties with active or convalescent COVID-19.

This sequence joins TRBV6-6 and TRBJ2-1; TRBD2 matches 8 bases. In germline, CDR1 is MNHNY, CDR2 SVGAGI (reference sequence). With 11 bases clipped from V and 6 bases from J, the junction kept 12 bases outside the gene matches. CDR3 length: 14 amino acids. The CDR3 DNA is TGTGCCGCTGGGGGAGCGGGGGAGGTCAATGAGCAGTTCTTC. This codes for CAAGGAGEVNEQFF.

The genes are TRBV27 and TRBJ1-6; D not resolved. V lost 7 bases, J lost 5 bases, and 12 bases lay in between. The CDR3 totals 14 residues. The germline V gene encodes CDR1 MNHEY and CDR2 SMNVEV (reference sequence). CDR3 nucleotides: TGTGCCAGCACGTTCGTCGGGAATAATTCACCCCTCCACTTT. It specifies CASTFVGNNSPLHF.

The chain is built from TRBV6-6 and TRBJ2-1; D call uncertain. Germline assignment: CDR1 MNHNY and CDR2 SVGAGI (reference sequence). This CDR3 is 14 amino acids long. Trimming cost V 6 bases and J 7 bases, with 16 bases left between them. CDR3 sequence reads: CASSFPFVGNEQFF. CDR3 nucleotides: TGTGCCAGCAGCTTCCCCTTTGTCGGGAATGAGCAGTTCTTC.

The chain employs TRBV5-1 and TRBJ2-7; maybe TRBD2 (5 bases). V gave up 8 bases and J gave up 3 bases, with 15 bases separating them. The germline CDR1 and CDR2 sequences are SGHRS and YFSETQ. This CDR3 spans 13 amino acids. CDR3 region: CAREGGTNYEQYV. The DNA of the CDR3 is TGCGCCAGAGAAGGAGGCACCAACTACGAGCAGTACGTC.

This clone was recorded a few times. The rearrangement joins TRBV6-1 to TRBJ2-7, with TRBD2 matching over 12 bases. This CDR3 is 17 amino acids long. With 3 bases clipped from V and 3 bases from J, the junction kept 9 bases outside the gene matches. Germline CDR1 and CDR2: MNHNS and SASEGT. The CDR3 bases are TGTGCCAGCAGTGATCACGGGACTAGCGGGTGGAGCTACGAGCAGTACGTC. This encodes CASSDHGTSGWSYEQYV.

This chain connects TRBV20-1 to TRBJ2-7, with TRBD2 matching over 7 bases. Germline V gene sequence: CDR1 DFQATT, CDR2 SNEGSKA (reference sequence). This CDR3 region has 14 residues. V lost 4 bases to trimming and J lost 4 bases; unmatched junction nucleotides: 10. The CDR3 coding sequence is TGCAGTGCTACTGAGCGGGACTCGGGGTACGAGCAGTACTTC. Translating it yields CSATERDSGYEQYF.

This chain uses TRBV6-1 with TRBJ1-6; the D gene is possibly TRBD1 (6 bases). The CDR3 totals 16 residues. Trimming shortened V by 0 bases and J by 7 bases, and 13 bases separated the two germline ends. Germline V lookup: CDR1 MNHNS, CDR2 SASEGT. CDR3 nucleotide sequence: TGTGCCAGCAGTGAAGCCCCAGGGGCTCGGAATTCACCCCTCCACTTT. It encodes CASSEAPGARNSPLHF.

The rearrangement joins TRBV6-5 to TRBJ1-1, with TRBD1 matching over 7 bases. This CDR3 is 13 amino acids long. Germline V gives CDR1 MNHEY, CDR2 SVGAGI. Trimming removed 6 bases from V and 3 bases from J; junction bases left unmatched: 4. CDR3 DNA: TGTGCCAGCAGCTTGACAGGGTACACTGAAGCTTTCTTT. Translating it yields CASSLTGYTEAFF.

This chain uses TRBV7-2 with TRBJ1-2, with D perhaps TRBD1 (5 bases). Deletions cut 5 bases from V and 0 bases from J, with 19 bases between. The CDR3 contains 17 residues. Germline V gene lookup returns CDR1 SGHTA and CDR2 FQGNSA. DNA of the CDR3: TGTGCCAGCAGCGCGGGGACGGCGGGTACAACTAACTATGGCTACACCTTC. Its protein is CASSAGTAGTTNYGYTF.

The chain recombines TRBV5-8 with TRBJ2-1; 7 nucleotides match TRBD1. The germline V gene encodes CDR1 SGHTS and CDR2 YDEGEE. CDR3 length: 15 amino acids. V dropped 2 bases and J dropped 6; count of bases not matched to a gene: 8. The CDR3, as DNA: TGTGCCAGCAGCTTCCGAGACAGGGTGGTCAATGAGCAGTTCTTC. It specifies CASSFRDRVVNEQFF.

This clone has just one count. The genes are TRBV28 and TRBJ2-6; D is perhaps TRBD2 (6 bases). The V end was cut by 7 bases, the J end by 0 bases, with 19 bases between. Germline CDR1 and CDR2: MDHEN and SYDVKM. The length of the CDR3 is 18 residues. CDR3 bases: TGTGCCAGCAATTTCGCGGGACGAGGTCTCTCTGGGGCCAACGTCCTGACTTTC. Its translation: CASNFAGRGLSGANVLTF.

The chain carries TRBV12-5 and TRBJ2-2, with TRBD1 matching 8 bases. The V gene end was trimmed by 5 bases and the J gene end by 1 base; junction bases not matched to a gene: 3. The CDR3 covers 15 residues. Germline CDR1 reads LGHNT; CDR2 reads FRNRAP. CDR3 sequence reads: CASGIGQGNTGELFF. The DNA of the CDR3 is TGTGCTAGTGGTATCGGACAGGGGAACACCGGGGAGCTGTTTTTT.

The V call is TRBV7-9, the J call TRBJ2-1, with 11 bases matching TRBD2. After removal of 6 bases from V and 8 bases from J, the junction contained 6 bases not matched to a gene. The CDR3 is made up of 14 amino acids. Germline V gene lookup returns CDR1 SEHNR and CDR2 FQNEAQ (reference sequence). The CDR3 region has the DNA TGTGCCAGCAGACCTACTAGCGGGGGCGATGAGCAGTTCTTC. Its translation is CASRPTSGGDEQFF.

This chain uses TRBV6-5 with TRBJ1-2; possibly TRBD1 for D (5 bases). The germline V and J ends were trimmed by 5 bases and 5 bases, with 15 bases remaining between them. Germline V gene data show CDR1 as MNHEY and CDR2 as SVGAGI. The CDR3 is 14 amino acids. The CDR3 DNA follows: TGTGCCAGCAGTACGACAGCCCCTGTTTATGGCTACACCTTC. Translated, it gives CASSTTAPVYGYTF.

The rearrangement links TRBV19 to TRBJ1-2, with 9 bases identical to TRBD1. V was pared by 10 bases and J by 3 bases, with 18 bases of the junction left unmatched. CDR1 and CDR2 from the germline V gene are LNHDA and SQIVND (reference sequence). This CDR3 contains 17 residues. The CDR3 sequence is CATSTRDREYLHYGYTF. Written as DNA, the CDR3 is TGTGCCACCTCCACCCGGGACAGGGAGTATCTGCACTATGGCTACACCTTC.

The V and J genes are TRBV19 and TRBJ1-2; a possible D gene is TRBD1 (5 bases). V lost 4 bases and J 3 bases, leaving 15 bases between the germline ends. This CDR3 has 15 amino acids. Germline V gene sequence: CDR1 LNHDA, CDR2 SQIVND (reference sequence). In DNA, the CDR3 is TGTGCCAGTAGTACTGAGGACACCAACCACTATGGCTACACCTTC. Its translation: CASSTEDTNHYGYTF. Full variable domain (missing parts from reference TRBV19 and TRBJ1-2): DGGITQSPKYLFRKEGQNVTLSCEQNLNHDAMYWYRQDPGQGLRLIYYSQIVNDFQKGDIAEGYSVSREKKESFPLTVTSAQKNPTAFYLCASSTEDTNHYGYTFGSGTRLTVV.

This clone was counted a single time. The V gene is TRBV4-3, the J gene TRBJ2-7; 8 nucleotides agree with TRBD2. This CDR3 has 14 amino acids. CDR1 is LGHNA, CDR2 YSLEER, per germline. The V segment lost 4 bases and the J segment 2 bases; nucleotides outside the gene matches: 4. CDR3 DNA: TGCGCCAGCAGCCGTTCGGGAGGGCCCTACGAGCAGTACTTC. This translates into CASSRSGGPYEQYF.

This chain connects TRBV29-1 to TRBJ2-3; 8 positions agree with TRBD2. The V and J ends lost 4 bases and 1 base, in that order; junction bases with no gene match: 7. Germline CDR1 reads SQVTM; CDR2 reads ANQGSEA. The CDR3 loop spans 15 amino acids. CDR3 nucleotide sequence: TGCAGCGTTGCGGCGGGAGGATGGGGCACAGATACGCAGTATTTT. It is translated as CSVAAGGWGTDTQYF.

V is TRBV3-1 (or the pseudogene TRBV3-2) and J is TRBJ2-7, with 10 bases aligning to TRBD2. The V gene's germline CDR1 is LGHDT and CDR2 YNNKEL (reference sequence). This CDR3 has 18 residues. Unmatched junction bases numbered 9, after V lost 0 bases and J lost 1 base. This CDR3 reads CASSQDRLAGDNSYEQYF. The CDR3 DNA follows: TGTGCCAGCAGCCAAGACCGGCTAGCGGGAGACAATTCCTACGAGCAGTACTTC.

The chain recombines TRBV27 with TRBJ1-2; TRBD1 aligns across 12 bases. V was clipped by 5 bases and J by 8 bases; unmatched bases: 6. This CDR3 region has 14 residues. Germline V gene data show CDR1 as MNHEY and CDR2 as SMNVEV (reference sequence). The CDR3 is CASSLGQGARGYTF. The CDR3 DNA follows: TGTGCCAGCAGTCTGGGACAGGGGGCAAGAGGCTACACCTTC.

This clone was counted once. J is TRBJ1-2 and V is TRBV3-1 (or the pseudogene TRBV3-2), with 7 bases matching TRBD1. The CDR3 is made up of 14 amino acids. Germline-derived CDR1 and CDR2 are LGHDT and YNNKEL (reference sequence). The junction had 5 bases not matched to a gene; V was cut back by 0 bases and J by 7 bases. The CDR3 DNA reads TGTGCCAGCAGCCAAGATGGAGGGGGCTTTGGCTACACCTTC. This translates into CASSQDGGGFGYTF.

This clone turned up a few times. This rearrangement joins TRBV18 to TRBJ1-2, with 7 positions matching TRBD1. Per the germline V gene, CDR1 is KGHSH and CDR2 is LQKENI. This CDR3 spans 15 amino acids. J was trimmed by 4 bases and V by 3 bases; bases with no gene match: 8. The CDR3 nucleotides are TGTGCCAGCTCACCCGGGCAGAACAGGGGCTATGGCTACACCTTC. Its translation is CASSPGQNRGYGYTF.

The V call is TRBV15, the J call TRBJ1-1; TRBD1 matches at 11 bases. CDR3 length equals 13 residues. The germline CDR1 and CDR2 sequences are LNHNV and YYDKDF (reference sequence). Trimming cost V 10 bases and J 8 bases; bases outside gene matches: 9. The CDR3 loop reads CAIQWDRGYEAFF. The CDR3 DNA is TGTGCCATTCAATGGGACAGGGGGTACGAAGCTTTCTTT.

This clone was detected only once. This chain uses TRBV5-1 with TRBJ2-3, with 8 bases identical to TRBD1. CDR1 is SGHRS, CDR2 YFSETQ, per germline. V lost 1 base to trimming and J lost 2 bases; unmatched junction nucleotides: 6. This CDR3 comprises 16 residues. CDR3 sequence (DNA): TGCGCCAGCAGCTTGTTTGGACAGGGCGACACAGATACGCAGTATTTT. Its translation: CASSLFGQGDTDTQYF.